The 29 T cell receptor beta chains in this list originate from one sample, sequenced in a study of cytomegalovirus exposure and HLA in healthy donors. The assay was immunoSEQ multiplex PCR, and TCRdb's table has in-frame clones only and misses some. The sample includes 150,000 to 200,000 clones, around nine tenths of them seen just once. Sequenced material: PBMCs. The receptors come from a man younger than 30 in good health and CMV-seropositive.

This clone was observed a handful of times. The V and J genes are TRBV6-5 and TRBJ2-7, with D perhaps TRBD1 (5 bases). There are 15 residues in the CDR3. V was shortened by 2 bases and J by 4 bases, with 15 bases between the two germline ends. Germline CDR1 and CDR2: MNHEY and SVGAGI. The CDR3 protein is CASSYSTGAPYEQYF. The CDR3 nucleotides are TGTGCCAGCAGTTACAGTACTGGGGCGCCTTACGAGCAGTACTTC.

CDR3 nucleotide sequence: TGTGCCAGCAGCCCAACCTTAAGGGGGGGGAACACCGGGGAGCTGTTTTTT. Its protein product is CASSPTLRGGNTGELFF. The V call is TRBV11-2, the J call TRBJ2-2, with D possibly matching TRBD2 (7 bases). Trimming removed 5 bases at V and 1 base at J, with 17 bases between. CDR3 length: 17 amino acids. Per the germline V gene, CDR1 is SGHAT and CDR2 is FQNNGV. Combining the CDR3 with reference TRBV11-2 and TRBJ2-2 gives the whole variable domain EAGVAQSPRYKIIEKRQSVAFWCNPISGHATLYWYQQILGQGPKLLIQFQNNGVVDDSQLPKDRFSAERLKGVDSTLKIQPAKLEDSAVYLCASSPTLRGGNTGELFFGEGSRLTVL.

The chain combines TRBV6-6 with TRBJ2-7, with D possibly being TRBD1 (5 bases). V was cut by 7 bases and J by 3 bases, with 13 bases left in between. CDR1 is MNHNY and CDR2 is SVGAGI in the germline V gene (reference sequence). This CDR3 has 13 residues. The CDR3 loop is CASKEQENYEQYF. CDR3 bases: TGTGCCAGCAAGGAACAGGAGAACTACGAGCAGTACTTC.

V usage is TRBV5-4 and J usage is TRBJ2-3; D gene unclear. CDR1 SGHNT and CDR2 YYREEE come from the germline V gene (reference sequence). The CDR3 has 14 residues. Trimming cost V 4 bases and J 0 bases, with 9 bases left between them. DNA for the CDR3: TGTGCCAGCAGCCCGACGGGTAGCACAGATACGCAGTATTTT. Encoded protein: CASSPTGSTDTQYF.

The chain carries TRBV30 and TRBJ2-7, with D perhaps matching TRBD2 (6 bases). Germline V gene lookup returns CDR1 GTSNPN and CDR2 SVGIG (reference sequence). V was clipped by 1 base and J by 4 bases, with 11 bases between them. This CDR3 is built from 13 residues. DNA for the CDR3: TGTGCCTGGAGTGATGGTAGCGGATACGAGCAGTACTTC. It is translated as CAWSDGSGYEQYF.

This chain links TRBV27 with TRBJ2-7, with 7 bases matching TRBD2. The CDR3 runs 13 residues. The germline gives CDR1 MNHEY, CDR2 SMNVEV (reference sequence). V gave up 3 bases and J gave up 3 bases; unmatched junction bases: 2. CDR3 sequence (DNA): TGTGCCAGCAGTTTGTGGGGGGGCTACGAGCAGTACTTC. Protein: CASSLWGGYEQYF.

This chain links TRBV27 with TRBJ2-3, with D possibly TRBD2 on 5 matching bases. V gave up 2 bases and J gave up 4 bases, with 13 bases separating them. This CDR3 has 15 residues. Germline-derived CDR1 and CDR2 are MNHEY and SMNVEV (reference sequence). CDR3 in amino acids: CASSLRTVWPDTQYF. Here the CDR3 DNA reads TGTGCCAGCAGTTTAAGGACTGTCTGGCCAGATACGCAGTATTTT.

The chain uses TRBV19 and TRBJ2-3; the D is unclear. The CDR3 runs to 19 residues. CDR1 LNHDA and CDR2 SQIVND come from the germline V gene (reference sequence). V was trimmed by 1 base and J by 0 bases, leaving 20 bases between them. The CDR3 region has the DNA TGTGCCAGTAGTATAGCTTGGGCCTCGAACCCCTCTAGCACAGATACGCAGTATTTT. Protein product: CASSIAWASNPSSTDTQYF. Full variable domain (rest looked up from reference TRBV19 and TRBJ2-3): DGGITQSPKYLFRKEGQNVTLSCEQNLNHDAMYWYRQDPGQGLRLIYYSQIVNDFQKGDIAEGYSVSREKKESFPLTVTSAQKNPTAFYLCASSIAWASNPSSTDTQYFGPGTRLTVL.

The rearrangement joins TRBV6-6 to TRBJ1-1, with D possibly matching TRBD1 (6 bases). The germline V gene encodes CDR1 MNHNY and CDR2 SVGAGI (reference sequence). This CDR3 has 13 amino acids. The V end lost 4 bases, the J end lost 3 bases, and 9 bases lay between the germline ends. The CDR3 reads CASSLGGHTEAFF. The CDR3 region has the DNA TGTGCCAGCAGTTTAGGGGGTCACACTGAAGCTTTCTTT.

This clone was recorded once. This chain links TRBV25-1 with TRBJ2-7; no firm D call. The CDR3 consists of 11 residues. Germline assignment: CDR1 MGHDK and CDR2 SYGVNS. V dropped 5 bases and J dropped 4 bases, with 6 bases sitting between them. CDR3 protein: CASSYKYEQYF. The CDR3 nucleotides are TGTGCCAGCAGTTATAAATACGAGCAGTACTTC.

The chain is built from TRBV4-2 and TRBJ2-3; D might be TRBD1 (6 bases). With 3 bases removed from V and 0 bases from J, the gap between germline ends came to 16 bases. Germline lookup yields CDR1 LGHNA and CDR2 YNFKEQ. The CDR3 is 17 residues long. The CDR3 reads CASSHARGPVSTDTQYF. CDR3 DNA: TGTGCCAGCAGCCATGCCAGGGGACCCGTTAGCACAGATACGCAGTATTTT.

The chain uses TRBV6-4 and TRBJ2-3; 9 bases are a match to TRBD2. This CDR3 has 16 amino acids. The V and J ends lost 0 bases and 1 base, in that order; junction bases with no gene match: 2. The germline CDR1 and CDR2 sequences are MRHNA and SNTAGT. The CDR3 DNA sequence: TGTGCCAGCAGTGACTCAGCTAGCGGGGGCACAGATACGCAGTATTTT. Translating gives CASSDSASGGTDTQYF.

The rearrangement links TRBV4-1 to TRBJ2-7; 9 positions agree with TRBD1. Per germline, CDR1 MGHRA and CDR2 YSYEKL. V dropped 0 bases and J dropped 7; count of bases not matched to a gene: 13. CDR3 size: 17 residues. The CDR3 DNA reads TGCGCCAGCAGCCAAGACAGGGTGGGACAGGGTTTAGGGGAGCAGTACTTC. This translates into CASSQDRVGQGLGEQYF.

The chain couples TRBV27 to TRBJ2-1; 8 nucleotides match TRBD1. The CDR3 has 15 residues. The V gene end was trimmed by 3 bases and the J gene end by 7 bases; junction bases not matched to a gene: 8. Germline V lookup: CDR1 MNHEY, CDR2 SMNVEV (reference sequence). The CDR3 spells CASSFHGQGTNEQFF. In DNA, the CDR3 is TGTGCCAGCAGTTTCCACGGACAGGGTACGAATGAGCAGTTCTTC.

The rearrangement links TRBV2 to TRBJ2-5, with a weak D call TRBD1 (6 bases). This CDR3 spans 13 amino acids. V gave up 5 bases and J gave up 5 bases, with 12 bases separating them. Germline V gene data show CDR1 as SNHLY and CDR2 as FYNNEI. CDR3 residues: CASSKQGVETQYF. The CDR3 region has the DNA TGTGCCAGCAGTAAACAGGGCGTGGAGACCCAGTACTTC.

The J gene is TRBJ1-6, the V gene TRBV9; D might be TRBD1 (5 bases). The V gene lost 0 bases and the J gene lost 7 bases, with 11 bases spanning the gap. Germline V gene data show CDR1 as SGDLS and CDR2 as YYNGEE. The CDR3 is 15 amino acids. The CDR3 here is CASSVEGQGNSPLHF. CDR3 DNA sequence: TGTGCCAGCAGCGTAGAGGGTCAGGGAAATTCACCCCTCCACTTT.

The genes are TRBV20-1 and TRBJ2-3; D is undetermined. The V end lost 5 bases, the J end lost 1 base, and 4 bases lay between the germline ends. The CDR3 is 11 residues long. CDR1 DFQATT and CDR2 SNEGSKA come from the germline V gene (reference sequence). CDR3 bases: TGCAGTGCTGAGGGCACAGATACGCAGTATTTT. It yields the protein CSAEGTDTQYF.

CDR3 amino acids: CASSLGLAGVGEQYF. The CDR3 DNA follows: TGTGCCAGCAGCTTAGGACTAGCGGGAGTAGGAGAGCAGTACTTC. J is TRBJ2-7 and V is TRBV11-3; 12 bases match TRBD2. Trimming took 1 base from V and 7 from J; bases not matched to a gene: 5. Per germline, CDR1 SGHNT and CDR2 YENEEA. The CDR3 contains 15 residues.

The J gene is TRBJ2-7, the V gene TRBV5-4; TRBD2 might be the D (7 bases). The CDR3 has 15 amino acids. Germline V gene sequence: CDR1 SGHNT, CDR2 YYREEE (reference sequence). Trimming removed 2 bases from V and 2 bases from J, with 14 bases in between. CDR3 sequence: CASSLTRGATYEQYF. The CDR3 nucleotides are TGTGCCAGCAGCTTAACCCGGGGGGCAACCTACGAGCAGTACTTC.

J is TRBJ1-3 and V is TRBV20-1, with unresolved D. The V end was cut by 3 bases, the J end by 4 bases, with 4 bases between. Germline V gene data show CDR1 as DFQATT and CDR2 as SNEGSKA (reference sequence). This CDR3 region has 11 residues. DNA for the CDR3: TGCAGTGCTAGCGGGGGAAACACCATATATTTT. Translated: CSASGGNTIYF.

As DNA, the CDR3 is TGTGCCAGCAGCTTAAGAGGACAGGGCTACCTTCAGTACTTC. Protein sequence: CASSLRGQGYLQYF. The genes are TRBV11-2 and TRBJ2-4; 8 bases agree with TRBD1. V lost 2 bases and J lost 11; bases outside the gene matches: 8. This CDR3 is 14 amino acids long. Germline CDR1 SGHAT, CDR2 FQNNGV.

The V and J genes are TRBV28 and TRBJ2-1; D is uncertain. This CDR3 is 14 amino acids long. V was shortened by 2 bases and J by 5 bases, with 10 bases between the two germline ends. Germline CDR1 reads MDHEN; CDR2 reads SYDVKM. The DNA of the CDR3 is TGTGCCAGCAGTTTACTTTCGCTAGACAATGAGCAGTTCTTC. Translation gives CASSLLSLDNEQFF.

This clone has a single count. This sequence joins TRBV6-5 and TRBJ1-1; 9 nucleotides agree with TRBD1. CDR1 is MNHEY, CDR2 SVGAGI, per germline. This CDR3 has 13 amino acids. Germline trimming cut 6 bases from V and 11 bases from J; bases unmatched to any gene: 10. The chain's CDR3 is CASRGGQGWRAFF. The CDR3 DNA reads TGTGCCAGCAGGGGGGGACAGGGCTGGCGGGCTTTCTTT.

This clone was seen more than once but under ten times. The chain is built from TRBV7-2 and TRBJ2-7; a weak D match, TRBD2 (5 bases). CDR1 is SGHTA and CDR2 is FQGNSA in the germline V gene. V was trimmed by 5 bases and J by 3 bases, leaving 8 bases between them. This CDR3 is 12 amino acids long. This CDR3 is CASSLGVYEQYF. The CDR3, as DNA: TGTGCCAGCAGCCTCGGGGTCTACGAGCAGTACTTC. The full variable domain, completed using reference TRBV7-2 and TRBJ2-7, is GAGVSQSPSNKVTEKGKDVELRCDPISGHTALYWYRQSLGQGLEFLIYFQGNSAPDKSGLPSDRFSAERTGGSVSTLTIQRTQQEDSAVYLCASSLGVYEQYFGPGTRLTVT.

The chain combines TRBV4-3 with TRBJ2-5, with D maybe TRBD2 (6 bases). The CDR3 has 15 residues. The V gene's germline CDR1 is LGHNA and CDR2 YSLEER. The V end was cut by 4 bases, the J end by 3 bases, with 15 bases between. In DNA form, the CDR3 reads TGCGCCAGCAGCCCGGGGTTAGCGGATAAAGAGACCCAGTACTTC. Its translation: CASSPGLADKETQYF.

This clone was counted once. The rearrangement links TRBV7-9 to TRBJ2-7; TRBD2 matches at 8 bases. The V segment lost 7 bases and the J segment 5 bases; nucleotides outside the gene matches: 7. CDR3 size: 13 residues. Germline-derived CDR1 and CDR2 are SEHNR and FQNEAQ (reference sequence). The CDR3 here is CASNPGGAHEQYF. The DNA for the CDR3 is TGTGCCAGCAACCCGGGGGGGGCCCACGAGCAGTACTTC.

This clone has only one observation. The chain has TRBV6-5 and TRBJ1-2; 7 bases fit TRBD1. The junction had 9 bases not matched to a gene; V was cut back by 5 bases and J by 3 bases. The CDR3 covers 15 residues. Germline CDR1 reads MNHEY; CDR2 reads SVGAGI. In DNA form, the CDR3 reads TGTGCCAGCAGTCGCCGCCCCGGGACAGACTATGGCTACACCTTC. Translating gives CASSRRPGTDYGYTF.

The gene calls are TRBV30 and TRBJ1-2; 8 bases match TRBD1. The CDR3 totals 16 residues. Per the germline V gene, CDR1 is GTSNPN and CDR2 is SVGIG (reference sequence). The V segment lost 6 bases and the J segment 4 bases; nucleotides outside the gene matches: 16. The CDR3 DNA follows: TGTGCCTGCAATCCGGGACAGGAAGCCACTCGCTATGGCTACACCTTC. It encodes CACNPGQEATRYGYTF.

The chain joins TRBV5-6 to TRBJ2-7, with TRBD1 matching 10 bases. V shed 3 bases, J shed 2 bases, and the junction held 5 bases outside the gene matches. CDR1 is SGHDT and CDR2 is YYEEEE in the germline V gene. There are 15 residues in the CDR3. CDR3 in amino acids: CASSSLDRGAYEQYF. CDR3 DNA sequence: TGTGCCAGCAGCTCGCTGGACAGGGGGGCCTACGAGCAGTACTTC.